These 27 T cell receptor beta chains were all obtained from the same sample, sequenced in a study of response to subunit inactivated influenza vaccine. TCRdb fed the RT-PCR reads into MiXCR, producing one record per CDR3 protein. The sample records around 480,000 distinct CDR3 sequences, approximately 11% being singletons. Specimen: PBMCs from blood, collected roughly 45 days after vaccination. The receptors here all came from a man between 50 and 59 years old who received an inactivated influenza vaccine.

V is TRBV5-1 and J is TRBJ2-1; perhaps D is TRBD1 or TRBD2 (5 bases each). Germline lookup yields CDR1 SGHRS and CDR2 YFSETQ. V lost 8 bases, J lost 4 bases, and 19 bases lay in between. The CDR3 totals 15 residues. CDR3 loop: CASYLGDPGYNEQFF. Written as DNA, the CDR3 is TGCGCCAGTTACCTGGGGGACCCTGGGTACAATGAGCAGTTCTTC.

The chain recombines TRBV9 with TRBJ2-3, with 8 bases identical to TRBD1. This CDR3 region has 16 residues. The V gene's germline CDR1 is SGDLS and CDR2 YYNGEE. J lost 3 bases, V lost 3 bases, and 9 bases had no gene match. DNA for the CDR3: TGTGCCAGCAGCGACACCGGGACAGGCCTAACAGATACGCAGTATTTT. Residues: CASSDTGTGLTDTQYF.

This clonotype was picked up a small number of times. The chain employs TRBV29-1 and TRBJ2-5; 10 bases are shared with TRBD1. V lost 6 bases and J lost 6; bases outside the gene matches: 7. CDR3 length equals 13 residues. From germline, CDR1 is SQVTM and CDR2 ANQGSEA. CDR3 nucleotides: TGCAGCGTCCGCGGGACAGGGGTGCAGACCCAGTACTTC. Amino acid sequence: CSVRGTGVQTQYF.

The V and J genes are TRBV6-2 or TRBV6-3 and TRBJ2-1; D is undetermined. CDR1 and CDR2 from the germline V gene are MNHEY and SVGEGT. V lost 2 bases and J lost 4, with 3 bases in between. CDR3 length: 12 residues. Written as DNA, the CDR3 is TGTGCCAGCAGTTACGTTTACAATGAGCAGTTCTTC. Translated, it gives CASSYVYNEQFF.

The chain recombines TRBV11-1 with TRBJ2-1; 8 bases fit TRBD1. Trimming cost V 5 bases and J 8 bases; bases outside gene matches: 11. The CDR3 is 15 amino acids. The V gene's germline CDR1 is SGHAT and CDR2 FQDESV (reference sequence). The CDR3 bases are TGTGCCAGCAGCCTACAGGGGGGAGGCGTCCATGAGCAGTTCTTC. Protein: CASSLQGGGVHEQFF.

V usage is TRBV6-2 or TRBV6-3 and J usage is TRBJ2-1; 9 bases map to TRBD2. The CDR3 loop spans 14 amino acids. V shed 5 bases and J 3 bases; nucleotides not matched to a gene: 2. Per the germline V gene, CDR1 is MNHEY and CDR2 is SVGEGT. CDR3 sequence reads: CASSGLANYNEQFF. The CDR3 DNA reads TGTGCCAGCAGTGGACTAGCGAACTACAATGAGCAGTTCTTC.

This clonotype came up many times. The V call is TRBV7-9, the J call TRBJ2-2; D uncertain. CDR1 is SEHNR and CDR2 is FQNEAQ in the germline V gene (reference sequence). Trimming pared 1 base from V and 3 bases from J, leaving 9 bases between. This CDR3 contains 15 residues. The CDR3 nucleotides are TGTGCCAGCAGCTTAGAATTATGGGACACCGGGGAGCTGTTTTTT. It codes for CASSLELWDTGELFF.

The gene calls are TRBV5-1 and TRBJ2-2; 10 bases are shared with TRBD2. Germline V gene data show CDR1 as SGHRS and CDR2 as YFSETQ. Trimming removed 0 bases from V and 2 bases from J; junction bases left unmatched: 4. This CDR3 is 17 amino acids long. The CDR3 DNA sequence: TGCGCCAGCAGCTTGGCAGCGGGAGGGCCCAACACCGGGGAGCTGTTTTTT. Translated: CASSLAAGGPNTGELFF.

This clonotype was detected a few times. The chain carries TRBV20-1 and TRBJ2-7; D unresolved. This CDR3 spans 13 amino acids. CDR1 is DFQATT and CDR2 is SNEGSKA in the germline V gene (reference sequence). V lost 3 bases, J lost 0 bases, and 9 bases lay in between. The CDR3 sequence: CSASNRISYEQYF. The CDR3 DNA sequence: TGCAGTGCTAGTAACCGGATCTCCTACGAGCAGTACTTC.

This clonotype has just a few counts. The chain recombines TRBV4-1 with TRBJ1-4; TRBD1 aligns across 9 bases. This CDR3 spans 19 amino acids. Germline V gene sequence: CDR1 MGHRA, CDR2 YSYEKL. Germline trimming cut 3 bases from V and 0 bases from J; bases unmatched to any gene: 11. CDR3 loop: CASSQQSGTGSPTNEKLFF. The CDR3 bases are TGCGCCAGCAGCCAGCAATCCGGGACAGGGAGTCCAACTAATGAAAAACTGTTTTTT.

This clonotype came up a few times. The chain has TRBV4-2 and TRBJ2-7; 7 nucleotides agree with TRBD1. The germline gives CDR1 LGHNA, CDR2 YNFKEQ. J gave up 2 bases and V 0 bases, and 1 base lay outside the gene matches. This CDR3 has 14 residues. CDR3 region: CASSQEQGAYEQYF. CDR3 bases: TGTGCCAGCAGCCAAGAGCAGGGGGCCTACGAGCAGTACTTC.

This chain uses TRBV20-1 with TRBJ1-1, with D hard to call. Germline CDR1 reads DFQATT; CDR2 reads SNEGSKA (reference sequence). The CDR3 runs 13 residues. V dropped 0 bases and J dropped 0 bases, with 5 bases sitting between them. CDR3 loop: CSAREHLNTEAFF. The CDR3 DNA reads as TGCAGTGCTAGAGAGCACCTGAACACTGAAGCTTTCTTT.

This clonotype was observed a few times. CDR3 nucleotides: TGTGCCAGCAGCCAGACCGGACTAGCGGGAGGTTTCACCGGGGAGCTGTTTTTT. Protein: CASSQTGLAGGFTGELFF. The J gene is TRBJ2-2, the V gene TRBV14, with TRBD2 matching over 14 bases. The CDR3 covers 18 residues. Germline V gene data show CDR1 as SGHDN and CDR2 as FVKESK. With 3 bases clipped from V and 4 bases from J, the junction kept 7 bases outside the gene matches. The complete variable domain, with remaining parts taken from reference TRBV14 and TRBJ2-2, reads EAGVTQFPSHSVIEKGQTVTLRCDPISGHDNLYWYRRVMGKEIKFLLHFVKESKQDESGMPNNRFLAERTGGTYSTLKVQPAELEDSGVYFCASSQTGLAGGFTGELFFGEGSRLTVL.

This clonotype came up many times. The rearrangement joins TRBV7-9 to TRBJ2-1; TRBD2 matches 13 bases. The ends lost 8 bases at V and 0 bases at J; junction bases unmatched: 4. This CDR3 is 16 amino acids long. CDR1 is SEHNR, CDR2 FQNEAQ, per germline (reference sequence). The CDR3 DNA follows: TGTGCCAGCCGGACTAGCGGGAGCCTCTCCTACAATGAGCAGTTCTTC. Its protein product is CASRTSGSLSYNEQFF.

In this sample, this clonotype turned up many times. The rearrangement links TRBV20-1 to TRBJ1-4; 8 nucleotides line up with TRBD1. In germline, CDR1 is DFQATT, CDR2 SNEGSKA (reference sequence). The CDR3 runs 14 residues. Trimming cost V 6 bases and J 6 bases; bases outside gene matches: 9. The CDR3 region is CSANGQGSHEKLFF. In DNA form, the CDR3 reads TGCAGTGCAAACGGACAGGGATCTCATGAAAAACTGTTTTTT.

There are a few counts of this clonotype. The chain is built from TRBV4-3 and TRBJ2-1; D is possibly TRBD2 (6 bases). Trimming removed 1 base at V and 4 bases at J, with 11 bases between. Germline loops: CDR1 LGHNA, CDR2 YSLEER. The CDR3 is made up of 15 amino acids. The CDR3 DNA follows: TGCGCCAGCAGCCAAGCTCGGGGGAATTACAATGAGCAGTTCTTC. Translation: CASSQARGNYNEQFF.

V and J are TRBV7-8 and TRBJ2-5, with TRBD2 matching over 11 bases. The CDR3 contains 15 residues. In germline, CDR1 is SGHVS, CDR2 FQNEAQ. J lost 5 bases, V lost 3 bases, and 5 bases had no gene match. CDR3 coding DNA: TGTGCCAGCAGCTTTAGCGGGGGGGTAAGGGAGACCCAGTACTTC. This encodes CASSFSGGVRETQYF.

This chain connects TRBV5-1 to TRBJ1-1, with 8 nucleotides matching TRBD1. The CDR3 is 16 amino acids. With 0 bases clipped from V and 4 bases from J, the junction kept 8 bases outside the gene matches. The germline gives CDR1 SGHRS, CDR2 YFSETQ. In DNA, the CDR3 is TGCGCCAGCAGCTTGGGGGCAGGGGGCGCCGGCACTGAAGCTTTCTTT. Its protein is CASSLGAGGAGTEAFF.

The gene calls are TRBV7-7 and TRBJ2-5, with D uncertain. The germline V and J ends were trimmed by 5 bases and 5 bases, with 12 bases remaining between them. Germline V gives CDR1 SSHAT, CDR2 FNYEAQ (reference sequence). This CDR3 spans 13 amino acids. The CDR3 bases are TGTGCCAGCAGCCCGGACGGACCGGAGACCCAGTACTTC. This codes for CASSPDGPETQYF.

As regards this clonotype: It is likely a read error, because the conserved phenylalanine at the end of the CDR3 is missing. V usage is TRBV12-3 or TRBV12-4 and J usage is TRBJ1-3; D is unresolved. V dropped 3 bases and J dropped 3 bases, with 6 bases sitting between them. This CDR3 is 13 amino acids long. In nucleotides, the CDR3 is TGTGCCAGCAGTTTTGACATTGGAAACACCATATATTTA. Its protein product is CASSFDIGNTIYL.

This clonotype showed up just a few times. V and J are TRBV12-3 or TRBV12-4 and TRBJ1-5; D is ambiguous. There are 13 residues in the CDR3. Trimming cost V 8 bases and J 4 bases, with 12 bases left between them. The CDR3 loop is CASGYSRNQPQHF. CDR3 sequence (DNA): TGTGCCAGCGGGTACAGCCGTAATCAGCCCCAGCATTTT.

The V gene is TRBV6-1, the J gene TRBJ2-1; 7 bases fit TRBD1. The germline V gene has CDR1 MNHNS and CDR2 SASEGT. The CDR3 spans 15 residues. V dropped 6 bases and J dropped 1; count of bases not matched to a gene: 6. In nucleotides, the CDR3 is TGTGCCAGCAGAGGAGACAGGGCTTCCTACAATGAGCAGTTCTTC. Encoded protein: CASRGDRASYNEQFF.

This rearrangement joins TRBV11-2 to TRBJ2-1; tentatively, D is TRBD2 (6 bases). The V gene's germline CDR1 is SGHAT and CDR2 FQNNGV. The germline V and J ends were trimmed by 2 bases and 6 bases, with 11 bases remaining between them. There are 14 residues in the CDR3. CDR3 DNA: TGTGCCAGCAGCTTATTAGCGGCGGCCAATGAGCAGTTCTTC. Residues: CASSLLAAANEQFF. Based on the CDR3 plus reference TRBV11-2 and TRBJ2-1, the full variable domain is EAGVAQSPRYKIIEKRQSVAFWCNPISGHATLYWYQQILGQGPKLLIQFQNNGVVDDSQLPKDRFSAERLKGVDSTLKIQPAKLEDSAVYLCASSLLAAANEQFFGPGTRLTVL.

Points on this clonotype: One junction end does not reproduce the germline sequence, and a read error may be involved. This chain connects TRBV9 to TRBJ2-5; no clear D. Germline V gene data show CDR1 as SGDLS and CDR2 as YYNGEE. The CDR3 length is 14 residues. The CDR3: CASGVGNTQETQYF. The DNA for the CDR3 is TGTGCCAGCGGCGTAGGAAATACCCAAGAGACCCAGTACTTC.

The chain links TRBV5-1 to TRBJ2-1; D may be TRBD2 (5 bases). Germline V gives CDR1 SGHRS, CDR2 YFSETQ. This CDR3 is built from 16 residues. The V end was cut by 2 bases, the J end by 2 bases, with 14 bases between. CDR3 amino acids: CASSFASSRTYNEQFF. The CDR3 region has the DNA TGCGCCAGCAGCTTTGCTAGCTCAAGGACCTACAATGAGCAGTTCTTC.

This clonotype turned up a few times. The chain couples TRBV15 to TRBJ1-1; TRBD1 is a possible D gene (5 bases). Looked up from germline, CDR1 is LNHNV and CDR2 is YYDKDF (reference sequence). Trimming left V 1 base short and J 5 bases short, with 8 bases between. The CDR3 extends over 13 amino acids. The CDR3 sequence is CATSRGGGTEAFF. The CDR3 DNA sequence: TGTGCCACCAGCAGAGGGGGGGGGACTGAAGCTTTCTTT.

This chain joins TRBV5-1 and TRBJ1-6, with D tentatively TRBD1 (5 bases). The V gene's germline CDR1 is SGHRS and CDR2 YFSETQ. The CDR3 totals 16 residues. Between the trimmed V and J ends, which lost 0 bases and 7 bases, there was a span of 14 bases. This CDR3 reads CASSLVGGGGNSPLHF. CDR3 DNA: TGCGCCAGCAGCTTGGTCGGGGGTGGAGGAAATTCACCCCTCCACTTT.